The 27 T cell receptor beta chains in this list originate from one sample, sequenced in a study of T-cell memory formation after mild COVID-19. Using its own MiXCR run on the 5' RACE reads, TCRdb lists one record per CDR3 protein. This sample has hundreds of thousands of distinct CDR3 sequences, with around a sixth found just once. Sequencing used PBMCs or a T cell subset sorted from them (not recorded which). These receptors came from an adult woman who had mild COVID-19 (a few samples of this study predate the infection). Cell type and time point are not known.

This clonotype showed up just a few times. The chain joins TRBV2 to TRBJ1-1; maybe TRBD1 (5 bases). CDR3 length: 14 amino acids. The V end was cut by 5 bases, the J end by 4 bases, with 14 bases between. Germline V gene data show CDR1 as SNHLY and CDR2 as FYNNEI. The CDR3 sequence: CASSQGYGPTEAFF. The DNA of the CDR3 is TGTGCCAGCAGTCAGGGATACGGACCCACTGAAGCTTTCTTT.

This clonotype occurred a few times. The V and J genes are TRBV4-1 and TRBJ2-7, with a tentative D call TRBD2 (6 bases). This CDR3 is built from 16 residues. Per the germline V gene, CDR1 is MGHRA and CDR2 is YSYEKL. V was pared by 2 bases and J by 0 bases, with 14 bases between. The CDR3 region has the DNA TGCGCCAGCAGCCAACCTACATGGGGAGGCTCCTACGAGCAGTACTTC. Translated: CASSQPTWGGSYEQYF.

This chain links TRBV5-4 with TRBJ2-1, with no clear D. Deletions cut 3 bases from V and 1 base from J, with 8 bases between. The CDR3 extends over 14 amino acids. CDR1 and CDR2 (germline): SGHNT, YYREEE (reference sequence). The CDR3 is CASSSPESYNEQFF. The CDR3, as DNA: TGTGCCAGCAGCTCGCCAGAGTCCTACAATGAGCAGTTCTTC.

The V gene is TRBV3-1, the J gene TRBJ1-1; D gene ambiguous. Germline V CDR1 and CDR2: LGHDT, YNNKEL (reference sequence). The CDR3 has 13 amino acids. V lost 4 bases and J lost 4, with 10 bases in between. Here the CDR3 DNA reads TGTGCCAGCAGCCCAACACGGGGCACTGAAGCTTTCTTT. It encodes CASSPTRGTEAFF.

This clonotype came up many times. The CDR3 region has the DNA TGCGCCAGCAGCTTGGATGGGGCGTCGGCCTACGAGCAGTACTTC. Translating gives CASSLDGASAYEQYF. The V gene is TRBV5-1, the J gene TRBJ2-7, with a weak D call TRBD1 (5 bases). The V end lost 0 bases, the J end lost 2 bases, and 12 bases lay between the germline ends. This CDR3 is built from 15 residues. The germline gives CDR1 SGHRS, CDR2 YFSETQ.

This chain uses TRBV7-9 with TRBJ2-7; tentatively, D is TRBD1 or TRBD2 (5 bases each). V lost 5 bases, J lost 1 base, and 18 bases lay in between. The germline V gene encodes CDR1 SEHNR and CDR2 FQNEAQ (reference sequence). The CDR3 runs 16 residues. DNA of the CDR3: TGTGCCAGCAGCGCTCGCCGAGGGGAGTCGTCCTACGAGCAGTACTTC. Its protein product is CASSARRGESSYEQYF.

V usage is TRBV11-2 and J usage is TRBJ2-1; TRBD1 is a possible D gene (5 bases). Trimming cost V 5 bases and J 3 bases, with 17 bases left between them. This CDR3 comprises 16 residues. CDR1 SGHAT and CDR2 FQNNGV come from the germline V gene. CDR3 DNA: TGTGCCAGCAGCGATACAGAGACAGAGGACTACAATGAGCAGTTCTTC. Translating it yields CASSDTETEDYNEQFF.

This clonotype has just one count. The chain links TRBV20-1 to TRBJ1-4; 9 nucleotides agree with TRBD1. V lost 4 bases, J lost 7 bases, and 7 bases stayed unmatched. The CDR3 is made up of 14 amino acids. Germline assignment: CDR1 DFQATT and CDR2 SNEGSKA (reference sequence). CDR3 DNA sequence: TGCAGTGCTAAGGGACAGGGATTTTGTGAAAAACTGTTTTTT. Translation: CSAKGQGFCEKLFF.

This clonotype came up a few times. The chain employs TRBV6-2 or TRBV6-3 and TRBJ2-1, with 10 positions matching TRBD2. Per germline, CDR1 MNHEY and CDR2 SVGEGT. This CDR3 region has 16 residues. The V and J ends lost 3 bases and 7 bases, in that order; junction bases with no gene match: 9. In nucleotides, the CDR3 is TGTGCCAGCAGTTATCTTCTAGCGGGAGTTGGTAATGAGCAGTTCTTC. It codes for CASSYLLAGVGNEQFF.

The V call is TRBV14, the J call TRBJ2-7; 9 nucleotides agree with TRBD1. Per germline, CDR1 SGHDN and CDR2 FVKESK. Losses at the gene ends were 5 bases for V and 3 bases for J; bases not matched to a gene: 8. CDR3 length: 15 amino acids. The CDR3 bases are TGTGCCAGCAGCGCAAGATCGACAGGGGGCTACGAGCAGTACTTC. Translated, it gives CASSARSTGGYEQYF.

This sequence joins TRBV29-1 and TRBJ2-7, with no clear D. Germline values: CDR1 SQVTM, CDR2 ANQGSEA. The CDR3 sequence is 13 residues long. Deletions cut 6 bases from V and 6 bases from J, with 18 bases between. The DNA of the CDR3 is TGCAGCGTGGAAAAAAACTTACGTGGCGAGCAGTACTTC. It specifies CSVEKNLRGEQYF.

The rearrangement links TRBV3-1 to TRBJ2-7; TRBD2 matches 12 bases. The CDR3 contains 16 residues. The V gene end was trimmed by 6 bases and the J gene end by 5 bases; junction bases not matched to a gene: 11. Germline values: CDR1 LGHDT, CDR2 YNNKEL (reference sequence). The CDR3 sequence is CASSPHLAGGLNEQYF. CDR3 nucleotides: TGTGCCAGCAGTCCTCACCTAGCGGGGGGGCTAAACGAGCAGTACTTC.

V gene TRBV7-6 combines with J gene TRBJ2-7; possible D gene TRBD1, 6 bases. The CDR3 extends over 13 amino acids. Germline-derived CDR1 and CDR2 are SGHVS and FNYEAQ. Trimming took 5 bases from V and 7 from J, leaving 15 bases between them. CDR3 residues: CASSPDSIWEQYF. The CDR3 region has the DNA TGTGCCAGCAGCCCGGACAGTATATGGGAGCAGTACTTC.

In DNA, the CDR3 is TGCAGTGCTAGAGATAGCATAGCTTTTGGCTACACCTTC. It codes for CSARDSIAFGYTF. The chain employs TRBV20-1 and TRBJ1-2; D remains unclear. The CDR3 is made up of 13 amino acids. Per germline, CDR1 DFQATT and CDR2 SNEGSKA (reference sequence). V was trimmed by 0 bases and J by 7 bases, leaving 12 bases between them.

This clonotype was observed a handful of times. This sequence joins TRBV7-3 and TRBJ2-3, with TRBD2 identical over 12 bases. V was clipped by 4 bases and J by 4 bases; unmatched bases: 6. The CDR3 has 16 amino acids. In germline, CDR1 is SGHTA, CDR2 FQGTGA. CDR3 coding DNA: TGTGCCAGCAGCTACGGCGGACTAGCGGGACCAGATACGCAGTATTTT. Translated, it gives CASSYGGLAGPDTQYF.

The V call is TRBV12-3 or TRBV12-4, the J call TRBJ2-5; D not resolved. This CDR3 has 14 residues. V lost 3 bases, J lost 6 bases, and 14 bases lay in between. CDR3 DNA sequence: TGTGCCAGCAGTTTTTCTCTAGTATTGAAGACCCAGTACTTC. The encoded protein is CASSFSLVLKTQYF.

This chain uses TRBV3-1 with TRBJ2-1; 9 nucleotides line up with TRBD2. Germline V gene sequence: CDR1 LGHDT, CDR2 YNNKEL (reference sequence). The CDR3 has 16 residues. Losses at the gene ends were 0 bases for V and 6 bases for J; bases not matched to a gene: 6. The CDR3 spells CASSQERLAGINEQFF. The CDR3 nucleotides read TGTGCCAGCAGCCAAGAGCGTCTAGCGGGGATCAATGAGCAGTTCTTC.

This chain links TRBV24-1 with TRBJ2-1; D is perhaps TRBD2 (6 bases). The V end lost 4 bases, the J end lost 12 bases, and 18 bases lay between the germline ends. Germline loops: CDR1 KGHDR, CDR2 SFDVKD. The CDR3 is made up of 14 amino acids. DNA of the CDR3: TGTGCCACCAGTGACTCCGGGACTCGGAGTGGGCAGTTCTTC. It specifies CATSDSGTRSGQFF.

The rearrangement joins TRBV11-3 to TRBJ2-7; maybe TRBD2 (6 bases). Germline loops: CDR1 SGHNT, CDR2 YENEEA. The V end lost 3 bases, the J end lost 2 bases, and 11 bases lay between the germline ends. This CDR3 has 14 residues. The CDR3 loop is CASSFAPGAYEQYF. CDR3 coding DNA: TGTGCCAGCAGCTTTGCACCGGGAGCCTACGAGCAGTACTTC.

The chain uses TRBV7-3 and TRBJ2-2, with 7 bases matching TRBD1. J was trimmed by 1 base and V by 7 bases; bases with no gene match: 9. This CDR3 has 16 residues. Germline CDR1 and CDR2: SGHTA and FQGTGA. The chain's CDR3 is CASTATGTRNTGELFF. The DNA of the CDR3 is TGTGCCAGCACCGCGACAGGGACCCGGAACACCGGGGAGCTGTTTTTT.

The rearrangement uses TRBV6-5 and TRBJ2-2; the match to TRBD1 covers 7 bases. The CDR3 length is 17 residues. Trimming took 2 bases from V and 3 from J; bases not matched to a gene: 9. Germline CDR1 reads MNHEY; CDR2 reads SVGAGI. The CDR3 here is CASSYPPTGVDTGELFF. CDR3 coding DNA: TGTGCCAGCAGTTACCCCCCCACAGGGGTGGACACCGGGGAGCTGTTTTTT.

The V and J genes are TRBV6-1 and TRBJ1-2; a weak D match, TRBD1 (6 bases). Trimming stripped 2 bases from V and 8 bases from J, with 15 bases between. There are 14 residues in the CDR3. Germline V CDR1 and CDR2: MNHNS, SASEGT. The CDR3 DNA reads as TGTGCCAGCAGTGAACTTCTACAGGGAAAAGGCTACACCTTC. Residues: CASSELLQGKGYTF.

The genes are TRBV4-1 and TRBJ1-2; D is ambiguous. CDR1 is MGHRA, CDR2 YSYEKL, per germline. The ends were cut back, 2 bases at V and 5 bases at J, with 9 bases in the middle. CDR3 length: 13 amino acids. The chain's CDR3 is CASSQNSEYGYTF. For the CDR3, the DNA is TGCGCCAGCAGCCAAAACAGTGAATATGGCTACACCTTC.

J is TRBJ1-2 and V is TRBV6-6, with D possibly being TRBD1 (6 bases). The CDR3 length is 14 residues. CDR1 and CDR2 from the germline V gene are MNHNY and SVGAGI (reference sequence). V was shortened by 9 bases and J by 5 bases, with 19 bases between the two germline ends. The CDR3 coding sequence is TGTGCCAGTCTCCAACCAGGGGTTATGTATGGCTACACCTTC. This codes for CASLQPGVMYGYTF.

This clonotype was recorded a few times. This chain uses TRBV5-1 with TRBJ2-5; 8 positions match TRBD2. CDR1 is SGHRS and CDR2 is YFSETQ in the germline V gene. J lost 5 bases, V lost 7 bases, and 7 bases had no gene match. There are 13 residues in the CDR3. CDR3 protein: CASRAGAGETQYF. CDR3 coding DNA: TGCGCCAGCCGAGCGGGAGCCGGGGAGACCCAGTACTTC. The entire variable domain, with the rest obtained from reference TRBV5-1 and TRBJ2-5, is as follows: KAGVTQTPRYLIKTRGQQVTLSCSPISGHRSVSWYQQTPGQGLQFLFEYFSETQRNKGNFPGRFSGRQFSNSRSEMNVSTLELGDSALYLCASRAGAGETQYFGPGTRLLVL.

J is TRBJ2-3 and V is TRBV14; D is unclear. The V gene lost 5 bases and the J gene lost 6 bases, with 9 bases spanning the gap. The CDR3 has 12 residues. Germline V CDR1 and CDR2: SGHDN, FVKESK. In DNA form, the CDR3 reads TGTGCCAGCAGCGAAGTTACTGATACGCAGTATTTT. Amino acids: CASSEVTDTQYF.

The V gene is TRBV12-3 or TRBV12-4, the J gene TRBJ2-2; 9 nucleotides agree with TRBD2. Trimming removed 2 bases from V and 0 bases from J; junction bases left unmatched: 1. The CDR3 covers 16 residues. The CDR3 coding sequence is TGTGCCAGCAGTTTACTAGCGGGGTCGAACACCGGGGAGCTGTTTTTT. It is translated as CASSLLAGSNTGELFF.